One sample yielded the 26 T cell receptor beta chains listed below, sequenced in a study of blood T cell repertoires in COVID-19. Using immunoSEQ multiplex PCR, the repertoire was profiled, and TCRdb retains in-frame clones only, with some absent. The table lists about 280,000 clones, about nine tenths of them singletons. Sequenced sample: peripheral blood. These receptors came from a woman aged 25 to 39 with COVID-19, enrolled during active disease.

V is TRBV5-8 and J is TRBJ2-7; D perhaps matches TRBD2 (7 bases). Germline values: CDR1 SGHTS, CDR2 YDEGEE. The CDR3 totals 15 residues. The ends were cut back, 4 bases at V and 0 bases at J, with 14 bases in the middle. The CDR3 sequence is CASSRGGGSSYEQYF. The CDR3 DNA reads TGTGCCAGCAGCCGAGGGGGGGGCAGCTCCTACGAGCAGTACTTC.

The chain is built from TRBV19 and TRBJ2-1; D not certain. This CDR3 comprises 13 residues. CDR1 LNHDA and CDR2 SQIVND come from the germline V gene (reference sequence). Trimming removed 0 bases at V and 5 bases at J, with 5 bases between. The CDR3 region has the DNA TGTGCCAGTAGTATAGAACTTAACAATGAGCAGTTCTTC. Protein product: CASSIELNNEQFF.

CDR3: CASSLLAGGEQYF. The DNA for the CDR3 is TGCGCCAGCAGTCTTCTAGCGGGAGGCGAGCAGTACTTC. The chain has TRBV4-1 and TRBJ2-7, with 11 bases identical to TRBD2. CDR1 MGHRA and CDR2 YSYEKL come from the germline V gene. CDR3 length: 13 residues. V lost 6 bases and J lost 6; bases outside the gene matches: 4.

The sample holds one count of this clone. The CDR3 region is CASSLALEQYF. The DNA for the CDR3 is TGTGCCAGCAGCCTGGCCCTTGAGCAGTACTTC. The chain links TRBV13 to TRBJ2-7; D remains ambiguous. Germline V gene sequence: CDR1 PRHDT, CDR2 FYEKMQ (reference sequence). The CDR3 covers 11 residues. V was pared by 5 bases and J by 7 bases, with 9 bases between.

V and J are TRBV30 and TRBJ1-6, with 8 positions matching TRBD1. The V gene's germline CDR1 is GTSNPN and CDR2 SVGIG (reference sequence). This CDR3 is built from 13 residues. V trimming: 3 bases; J trimming: 9 bases; junction bases outside the gene matches: 4. CDR3 nucleotides: TGTGCCTGGAGAATACAGGGGGGTTCACCCCTCCACTTT. This encodes CAWRIQGGSPLHF.

This chain links TRBV6-5 with TRBJ2-7; TRBD1 matches at 7 bases. Looked up from germline, CDR1 is MNHEY and CDR2 is SVGAGI. The CDR3 is 15 amino acids. Unmatched junction bases numbered 10, after V lost 6 bases and J lost 2 bases. The CDR3 DNA reads TGTGCCAGCAGAATCCGGGACAGCTTTCCCTACGAGCAGTACTTC. Protein sequence: CASRIRDSFPYEQYF.

V gene TRBV12-3 or TRBV12-4 combines with J gene TRBJ1-5; TRBD1 is a possible D gene (6 bases). This CDR3 is 13 amino acids long. The V end lost 4 bases, the J end lost 6 bases, and 10 bases lay between the germline ends. The CDR3 bases are TGTGCCAGCAGTTCCAGGGGTGGTCAGCCCCAGCATTTT. Residues: CASSSRGGQPQHF.

V gene TRBV7-3 combines with J gene TRBJ2-7, with TRBD1 identical over 8 bases. The V and J ends lost 5 bases and 5 bases, in that order; junction bases with no gene match: 14. CDR3 length: 16 amino acids. CDR1 and CDR2 (germline): SGHTA, FQGTGA. CDR3 sequence (DNA): TGTGCCAGCAGCGCAGCGACAGGGGCGTACCCCCACGAGCAGTACTTC. Its protein is CASSAATGAYPHEQYF.

This chain uses TRBV5-1 with TRBJ1-2; 7 nucleotides match TRBD1. The germline CDR1 and CDR2 sequences are SGHRS and YFSETQ. J gave up 0 bases and V 0 bases, and 5 bases lay outside the gene matches. The CDR3 spans 16 residues. CDR3 residues: CASSLVAGGANYGYTF. In DNA, the CDR3 is TGCGCCAGCAGCTTGGTCGCAGGGGGAGCTAACTATGGCTACACCTTC. The whole variable domain, filled in from reference TRBV5-1 and TRBJ1-2, reads KAGVTQTPRYLIKTRGQQVTLSCSPISGHRSVSWYQQTPGQGLQFLFEYFSETQRNKGNFPGRFSGRQFSNSRSEMNVSTLELGDSALYLCASSLVAGGANYGYTFGSGTRLTVV.

The chain uses TRBV2 and TRBJ2-5, with 7 bases aligning to TRBD2. The germline gives CDR1 SNHLY, CDR2 FYNNEI. This CDR3 contains 13 residues. The junction had 8 bases not matched to a gene; V was cut back by 6 bases and J by 7 bases. CDR3 amino acids: CASSASGVGTQYF. CDR3 DNA sequence: TGTGCCAGCAGCGCTAGCGGAGTTGGGACCCAGTACTTC.

J is TRBJ2-7 and V is TRBV6-7; a weak D match, TRBD1 (6 bases). TRBV6-7 is noted as an ORF with a role that remains uncertain. The CDR3 has 12 residues. With 9 bases removed from V and 7 bases from J, the gap between germline ends came to 16 bases. The CDR3 loop reads CARTLGAGEQYF. The DNA for the CDR3 is TGTGCCAGGACATTGGGGGCGGGTGAGCAGTACTTC.

This clone was counted a single time. This rearrangement joins TRBV4-1 to TRBJ1-4; 7 nucleotides match TRBD1. Germline lookup yields CDR1 MGHRA and CDR2 YSYEKL. The CDR3 has 16 amino acids. Trimming removed 4 bases from V and 8 bases from J; junction bases left unmatched: 13. The CDR3 region is CASSLNEGAVREKLFF. CDR3 sequence (DNA): TGCGCCAGCAGCCTTAACGAGGGGGCGGTTAGGGAAAAACTGTTTTTT.

V and J are TRBV11-1 and TRBJ1-1, with TRBD1 as a possible D gene (5 bases). Per the germline V gene, CDR1 is SGHAT and CDR2 is FQDESV (reference sequence). The V end was cut by 2 bases, the J end by 3 bases, with 10 bases between. The CDR3 runs 14 residues. The CDR3 bases are TGTGCCAGCAGCTTACAGGGTTTGGACACTGAAGCTTTCTTT. Protein: CASSLQGLDTEAFF.

CDR3 sequence: CASSLDRGSKAEAFF. In DNA, the CDR3 is TGCGCCAGCAGCTTGGACAGGGGCTCGAAGGCTGAAGCTTTCTTT. The chain links TRBV5-1 to TRBJ1-1; 7 bases map to TRBD1. Germline V gene data show CDR1 as SGHRS and CDR2 as YFSETQ. V lost 0 bases and J lost 6; bases outside the gene matches: 8. This CDR3 is 15 amino acids long.

Written as DNA, the CDR3 is TGTGCCAGTAGCCGGACACGGCCTCACACAGATACGCAGTATTTT. Residues: CASSRTRPHTDTQYF. The gene calls are TRBV19 and TRBJ2-3; the D gene is possibly TRBD1 (5 bases). The V end was cut by 6 bases, the J end by 2 bases, with 15 bases between. Germline V CDR1 and CDR2: LNHDA, SQIVND (reference sequence). The CDR3 has 15 amino acids.

This chain joins TRBV27 and TRBJ1-5; a possible D gene is TRBD1 (6 bases). The CDR3 runs to 14 residues. In germline, CDR1 is MNHEY, CDR2 SMNVEV (reference sequence). With 6 bases removed from V and 2 bases from J, the gap between germline ends came to 11 bases. The CDR3 nucleotides read TGTGCCAGCAGACTCAGGGGTGGCAATCAGCCCCAGCATTTT. It translates to CASRLRGGNQPQHF.

This chain connects TRBV10-3 to TRBJ2-5, with TRBD1 identical over 9 bases. This CDR3 is 15 amino acids long. V dropped 0 bases and J dropped 4; count of bases not matched to a gene: 3. The germline CDR1 and CDR2 sequences are ENHRY and SYGVKD. DNA of the CDR3: TGTGCCATCAGTGAGTCGGGACAGGGCCCAGAGACCCAGTACTTC. Its translation is CAISESGQGPETQYF.

V and J are TRBV2 and TRBJ1-2; a weak D match, TRBD1 (5 bases). Trimming left V 1 base short and J 2 bases short, with 11 bases between. Germline values: CDR1 SNHLY, CDR2 FYNNEI. This CDR3 has 15 residues. This CDR3 reads CASSEGVRANYGYTF. For the CDR3, the DNA is TGTGCCAGCAGTGAAGGGGTCAGGGCGAACTATGGCTACACCTTC. The entire variable domain, with the rest obtained from reference TRBV2 and TRBJ1-2, is as follows: EPEVTQTPSHQVTQMGQEVILRCVPISNHLYFYWYRQILGQKVEFLVSFYNNEISEKSEIFDDQFSVERPDGSNFTLKIRSTKLEDSAMYFCASSEGVRANYGYTFGSGTRLTVV.

This chain uses TRBV7-6 with TRBJ1-4; no reliable D call. There are 16 residues in the CDR3. V was trimmed by 2 bases and J by 1 base, leaving 11 bases between them. CDR1 is SGHVS and CDR2 is FNYEAQ in the germline V gene. CDR3 loop: CASSLMVSGTNEKLFF. The CDR3 bases are TGTGCCAGCAGCTTAATGGTCTCCGGAACTAATGAAAAACTGTTTTTT.

The chain links TRBV5-1 to TRBJ2-7; no clear D gene. V was cut by 0 bases and J by 0 bases, with 13 bases left in between. The CDR3 is 16 amino acids. CDR1 and CDR2 from the germline V gene are SGHRS and YFSETQ. The CDR3 loop reads CASSLGQLSTSYEQYF. Here the CDR3 DNA reads TGCGCCAGCAGCTTGGGCCAACTATCAACCTCCTACGAGCAGTACTTC. The variable domain in full, with the rest retrieved from reference TRBV5-1 and TRBJ2-7, is KAGVTQTPRYLIKTRGQQVTLSCSPISGHRSVSWYQQTPGQGLQFLFEYFSETQRNKGNFPGRFSGRQFSNSRSEMNVSTLELGDSALYLCASSLGQLSTSYEQYFGPGTRLTVT.

The chain is built from TRBV15 and TRBJ2-1; 9 bases align to TRBD1. Germline V lookup: CDR1 LNHNV, CDR2 YYDKDF (reference sequence). The length of the CDR3 is 16 residues. V lost 0 bases and J lost 9; bases outside the gene matches: 9. DNA for the CDR3: TGTGCCACCAGCAGAGAGGGACAGGGCGCCACCCTTGAGCAGTTCTTC. This codes for CATSREGQGATLEQFF.

The rearrangement links TRBV5-1 to TRBJ2-4; no clear D gene. This CDR3 contains 13 residues. CDR1 is SGHRS and CDR2 is YFSETQ in the germline V gene. The V and J ends lost 0 bases and 8 bases respectively, with 9 bases between them. CDR3 loop: CASSLAKLDIQYF. DNA of the CDR3: TGCGCCAGCAGCTTGGCCAAGCTGGACATTCAGTACTTC.

CDR3 in amino acids: CASSIRGAGYADTGELFF. For the CDR3, the DNA is TGTGCCAGTAGTATACGGGGGGCGGGGTACGCGGACACCGGGGAGCTGTTTTTT. The rearrangement joins TRBV19 to TRBJ2-2, with D perhaps matching TRBD2 (7 bases). There are 18 residues in the CDR3. Germline V lookup: CDR1 LNHDA, CDR2 SQIVND (reference sequence). V was cut by 2 bases and J by 3 bases, with 19 bases left in between.

The CDR3 DNA follows: TGTGCCAGCAGTTACGCGGGAGGGCCCGGAGAGACCCAGTACTTC. It translates to CASSYAGGPGETQYF. This sequence joins TRBV6-2 or TRBV6-3 and TRBJ2-5; TRBD2 agrees at 9 bases. Losses at the gene ends were 2 bases for V and 4 bases for J; bases not matched to a gene: 5. CDR3 size: 15 residues. The germline V gene encodes CDR1 MNHEY and CDR2 SVGEGT.

CDR3 loop: CASRETALYGYTF. CDR3 in DNA: TGTGCCAGCAGGGAGACAGCTCTCTATGGCTACACCTTC. The chain has TRBV28 and TRBJ1-2; weak D call: TRBD1 (5 bases). V lost 6 bases and J lost 4, with 12 bases in between. Germline CDR1 and CDR2: MDHEN and SYDVKM. The CDR3 contains 13 residues.

The table lists this clone with a few counts. The chain uses TRBV6-4 and TRBJ1-2; weak D call: TRBD1 (5 bases). The CDR3 loop spans 14 amino acids. V was shortened by 6 bases and J by 4 bases, with 15 bases between the two germline ends. Germline assignment: CDR1 MRHNA and CDR2 SNTAGT. The CDR3 DNA is TGTGCCAGCAGCCCCGGGATGGGGGGCTATGGCTACACCTTC. Translation: CASSPGMGGYGYTF.